A single T cell receptor beta chain is shown here with its context. The treatment: preoperative locoregional IRX-2 cytokine immunotherapy. Patients received preoperative, locoregional IRX-2 cytokine immunotherapy in a phase Ib study. This entry is derived from a study of preoperative IRX-2 immunotherapy in early breast cancer. Sequenced by immunoSEQ multiplex PCR; TCRdb stores in-frame clones only, minus some. The sample lists about 42,000 clones; roughly 77% were seen once. Looked up from germline, CDR1 is SGHDN and CDR2 is FVKESK. With 1 base removed from V and 0 bases from J, the gap between germline ends came to 13 bases. This CDR3 is 17 amino acids long.

The chain recombines TRBV14 with TRBJ2-4; D possibly corresponds to TRBD2 (5 bases). The starting material was tumor tissue, obtained after IRX-2 immunotherapy. The receptor comes from a human donor with breast cancer. The CDR3 loop is CASSQGGLHIAKNIQYF. The CDR3 DNA reads as TGTGCCAGCAGCCAAGGAGGGCTACACATAGCCAAAAACATTCAGTACTTC.